The table lists the clone carrying this T cell receptor (beta chain) with a few counts. With 0 bases removed from V and 3 bases from J, the gap between germline ends came to 6 bases. Germline V gene data show CDR1 as MNHEY and CDR2 as SVGEGT. The CDR3 consists of 13 residues. This entry is derived from a study of CD8 T cells in Susac syndrome. The RNA, about 0.5 to 1 ug, was put through reverse transcription using random hexamers. In TCRdb, the immunoSEQ multiplex PCR reads were re-called with MiXCR into one record per CDR3 protein. The table records some 300,000 distinct CDR3 sequences, over 75% of them present only once. Sequencing of TCR beta drew on CD8+ and CD4+ T cells from blood. Treatment-naive patients with stable or active relapsing-remitting disease served as multiple sclerosis controls. In contrast to the negatively isolated CD8+ and CD4+ T cells, TEMRA cells were FACS-enriched.

This chain uses TRBV6-2 or TRBV6-3 with TRBJ2-7; D is ambiguous. This TCR came from a human donor with multiple sclerosis. The sequencing input was CD8+ T cells from PBMCs. The CDR3, as DNA: TGTGCCAGCAGTTACTCGGAGATCTACGAGCAGTACTTC. It codes for CASSYSEIYEQYF.